This TCR beta chain was identified in a study of naive and memory T cell subsets. The length of the CDR3 is 12 residues. There are many counts of this clonotype. Its antigen is unknown. CMV status came from CD4+ IFNgamma after overnight CMV lysate stimulation. The study's findings and limits: Naive and memory repertoire findings lacked a ground truth for validation.

The beta constant-region primer was an equimolar mix of two oligonucleotides covering TRBC1 and TRBC2. Four rounds of PCR amplified the ligated cDNA using nested alpha and beta constant-region primers plus SP2. From the UMI-ligation and nested PCR reads, TCRdb called clonotypes with MiXCR, one entry per CDR3 protein. The data contain 120,000 or so distinct CDR3 sequences, 36% of them singletons. The clonotype comes from a human donor in good health. Sequenced material: central memory CD4+ T cells from blood. The chain recombines TRBV12-2 with TRBJ1-5. TRBV12-2 is reported as a pseudogene. The CDR3 reads CALTCRNQPQHF. In DNA form, the CDR3 reads TGTGCACTCACATGCCGCAATCAGCCCCAGCATTTT.